The clone carrying this TCR beta chain has more than one count but fewer than ten. TCRdb called the 5' RACE reads again in MiXCR, with one record for every CDR3 protein. The table shows roughly 1.6 million distinct CDR3 sequences, with around a third occurring only once. The sample comes from a study of identical twins. The CDR3 consists of 19 residues. CDR1 is DFQATT and CDR2 is SNEGSKA in the germline V gene (reference sequence). Unmatched junction bases numbered 16, after V lost 0 bases and J lost 4 bases. This TCR was recovered from a newborn girl in good health. The chain uses TRBV20-1 and TRBJ1-2; TRBD1 aligns across 11 bases. Sequenced sample: cord blood. CDR3 DNA: TGCAGTGCTAGAGATGTTTTCCGGACAGGGGGCGTGTGGGCCTATGGCTACACCTTC. Its protein product is CSARDVFRTGGVWAYGYTF.